This T cell receptor beta chain was obtained from a study of technical replicates of blood from a handful of donors. This clone showed up just once. Trimming at V came to 4 bases and at J to 0 bases, leaving 5 bases not matched to a gene. The CDR3 loop spans 16 amino acids. Germline V gene sequence: CDR1 MDHEN, CDR2 SYDVKM. Repertoires were generated with immunoSEQ multiplex PCR, while TCRdb's copy carries only in-frame clones and drops some. The profile shows about 83,000 clones, around 92% of them singletons. The origin of this receptor is a human donor in good health. Sequencing was carried out using T cells isolated from PBMCs. The rearrangement links TRBV28 to TRBJ2-7; the match to TRBD2 covers 11 bases. For the CDR3, the DNA is TGTGCCAGCAGTTACCCGGGACTAGCGGCCTCCTACGAGCAGTACTTC. It translates to CASSYPGLAASYEQYF.